This T cell receptor (beta chain) is drawn from a study of vaccination effects on CD4 cells after COVID-19. Study information: Before any sequencing was done, the ViraFEST assay used viral peptide pools to expand antigen-specific CD4+ T cells. BNT162b2 vaccine or mRNA-1273 vaccine was given to participants in two doses.

The CDR3 runs to 15 residues. Per germline, CDR1 SGHTA and CDR2 FQGNSA. Trimming stripped 5 bases from V and 10 bases from J, with 18 bases between. Researchers isolated CD4+ T cells once approximately eleven days of culture had elapsed. Only in-frame clones appear in the TCRdb table, and some are missing; sequencing was by immunoSEQ multiplex PCR. The top ten clones hold roughly 2% of a sample with about 74,000 clones, 70% to 80% of them seen once. Study-wide points: Small numbers of convalescent patients limited the study. It also lacked early post-infection timepoints.

Note on this clone: Its antigen is unknown.

The J gene is TRBJ1-6, the V gene TRBV7-2, with D possibly being TRBD1 (5 bases). The sequence came from a human donor who received a COVID-19 vaccine. This specimen consisted of CD4+ T cells from PBMCs cultured without peptide, obtained before COVID-19 vaccination. Here the CDR3 reads CASSLRGRGESPLHF. The CDR3 bases are TGTGCCAGCAGCCTGAGGGGTCGAGGGGAATCACCCCTCCACTTT.